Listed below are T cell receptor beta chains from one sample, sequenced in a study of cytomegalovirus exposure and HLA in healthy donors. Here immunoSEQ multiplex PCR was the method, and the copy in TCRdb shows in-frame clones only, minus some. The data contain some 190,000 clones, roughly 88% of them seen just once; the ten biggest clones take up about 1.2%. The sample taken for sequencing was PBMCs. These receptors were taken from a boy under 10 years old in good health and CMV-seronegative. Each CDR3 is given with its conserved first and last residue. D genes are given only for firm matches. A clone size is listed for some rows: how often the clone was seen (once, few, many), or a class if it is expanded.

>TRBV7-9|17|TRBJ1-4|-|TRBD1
CASSLLTGGGSNEKLFF
TGTGCCAGCAGCTTACTGACAGGGGGAGGCAGCAATGAAAAACTGTTTTTT
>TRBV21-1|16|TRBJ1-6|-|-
CASSNGLSTGGASLHF
TGTGCCAGCAGCAACGGCCTCTCTACAGGGGGGGCATCCCTCCACTTT
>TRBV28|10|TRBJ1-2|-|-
CASYGVGYTF
TGTGCCAGCTATGGAGTGGGCTACACCTTC
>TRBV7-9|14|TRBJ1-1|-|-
CASSLVGVSTEAFF
TGTGCCAGCAGCTTAGTCGGGGTCAGCACTGAAGCTTTCTTT
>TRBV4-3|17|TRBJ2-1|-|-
CASSQNLVASSYNEQFF
TGCGCCAGCAGCCAAAACCTAGTAGCGAGCTCCTACAATGAGCAGTTCTTC
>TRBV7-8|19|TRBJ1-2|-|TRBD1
CASSPEGPGTGVPIYGYTF
TGTGCCAGCAGCCCGGAGGGCCCCGGGACAGGGGTCCCAATATATGGCTACACCTTC
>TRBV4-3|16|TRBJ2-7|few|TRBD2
CASSQDPRGLAYEQYF
TGCGCCAGCAGCCAAGATCCTAGGGGACTAGCATACGAGCAGTACTTC
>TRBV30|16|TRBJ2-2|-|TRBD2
CAWSSSSGRASGELFF
TGTGCCTGGAGTTCCTCTAGCGGGAGGGCCTCCGGGGAGCTGTTTTTT
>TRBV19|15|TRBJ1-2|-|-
CASSKGGTTVYGYTF
TGTGCCAGTAGTAAAGGGGGAACGACAGTATATGGCTACACCTTC
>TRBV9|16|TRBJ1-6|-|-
CASSVGGTGNNSPLHF
TGTGCCAGCAGCGTAGGGGGTACAGGGAATAATTCACCCCTCCACTTT
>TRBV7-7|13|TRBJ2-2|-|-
CASSLQRTAELFF
TGTGCCAGCAGCTTACAGCGAACCGCGGAGCTGTTTTTT
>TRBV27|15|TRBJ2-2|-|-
CASSYGGLGTGELFF
TGTGCCAGCAGTTACGGGGGGCTAGGTACCGGGGAGCTGTTTTTT
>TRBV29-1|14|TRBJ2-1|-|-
CSVEWAQGYNEQFF
TGCAGCGTTGAATGGGCACAGGGCTACAATGAGCAGTTCTTC
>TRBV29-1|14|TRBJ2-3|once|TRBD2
CSVGGGSRTDTQYF
TGCAGCGTTGGGGGGGGGAGTCGCACAGATACGCAGTATTTT
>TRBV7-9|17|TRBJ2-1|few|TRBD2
CASSLTSGGRAYNEQFF
TGTGCCAGCAGCTTAACCTCCGGCGGGAGGGCATACAATGAGCAGTTCTTC
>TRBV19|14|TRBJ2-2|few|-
CASSIAGNTGELFF
TGTGCCAGTAGTATAGCGGGGAACACCGGGGAGCTGTTTTTT
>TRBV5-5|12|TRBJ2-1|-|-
CASNTEQWEQFF
TGTGCCAGCAATACTGAACAGTGGGAGCAGTTCTTC
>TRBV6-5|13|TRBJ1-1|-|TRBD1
CASSKTGDVEAFF
TGTGCCAGCAGCAAGACAGGGGATGTTGAAGCTTTCTTT
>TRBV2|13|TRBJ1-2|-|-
CASSLGQQYGYTF
TGTGCCAGCAGTTTGGGCCAACAATATGGCTACACCTTC
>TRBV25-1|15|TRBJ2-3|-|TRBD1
CASSETDRDTDTQYF
TGTGCCAGCAGTGAAACGGACAGGGACACAGATACGCAGTATTTT
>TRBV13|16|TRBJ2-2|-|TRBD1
CASSPGGDANTGELFF
TGTGCCAGCAGCCCAGGGGGTGACGCGAACACCGGGGAGCTGTTTTTT
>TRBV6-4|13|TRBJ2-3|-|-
CASSANPADTQYF
TGTGCCAGCAGTGCCAACCCGGCAGATACGCAGTATTTT